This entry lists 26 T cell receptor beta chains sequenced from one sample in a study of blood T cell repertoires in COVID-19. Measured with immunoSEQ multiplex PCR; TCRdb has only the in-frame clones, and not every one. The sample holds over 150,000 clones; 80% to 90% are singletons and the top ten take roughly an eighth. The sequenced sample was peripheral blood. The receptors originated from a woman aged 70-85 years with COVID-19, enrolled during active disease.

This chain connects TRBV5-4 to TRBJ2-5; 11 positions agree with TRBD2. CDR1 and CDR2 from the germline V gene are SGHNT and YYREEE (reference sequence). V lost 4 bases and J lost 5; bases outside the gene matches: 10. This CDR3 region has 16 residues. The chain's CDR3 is CASSPRSGRGRETQYF. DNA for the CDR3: TGTGCCAGCAGCCCTCGTAGCGGGAGGGGTAGGGAGACCCAGTACTTC.

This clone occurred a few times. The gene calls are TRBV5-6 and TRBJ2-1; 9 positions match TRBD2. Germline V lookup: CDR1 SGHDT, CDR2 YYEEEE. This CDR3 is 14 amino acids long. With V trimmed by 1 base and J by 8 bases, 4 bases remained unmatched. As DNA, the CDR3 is TGTGCCAGCAGCTTGACGGGACTAGCATATGAGCAGTTCTTC. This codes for CASSLTGLAYEQFF.

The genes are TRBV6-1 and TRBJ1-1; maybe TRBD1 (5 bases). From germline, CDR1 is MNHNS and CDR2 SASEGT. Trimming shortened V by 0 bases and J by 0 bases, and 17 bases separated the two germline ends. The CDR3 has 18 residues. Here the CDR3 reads CASSEANGGIGMNTEAFF. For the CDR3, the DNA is TGTGCCAGCAGTGAAGCAAACGGGGGAATAGGGATGAACACTGAAGCTTTCTTT.

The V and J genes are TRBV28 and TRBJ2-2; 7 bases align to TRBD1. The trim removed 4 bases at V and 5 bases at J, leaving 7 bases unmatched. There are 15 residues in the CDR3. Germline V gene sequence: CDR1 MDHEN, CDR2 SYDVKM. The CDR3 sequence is CASSSPGQITGELFF. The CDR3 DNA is TGTGCCAGCAGTTCCCCGGGACAGATAACCGGGGAGCTGTTTTTT.

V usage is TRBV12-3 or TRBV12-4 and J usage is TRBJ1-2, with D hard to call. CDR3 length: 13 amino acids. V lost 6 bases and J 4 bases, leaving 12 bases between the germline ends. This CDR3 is CASRRAPIYGYTF. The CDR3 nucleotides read TGTGCCAGCAGGAGAGCGCCGATCTATGGCTACACCTTC.

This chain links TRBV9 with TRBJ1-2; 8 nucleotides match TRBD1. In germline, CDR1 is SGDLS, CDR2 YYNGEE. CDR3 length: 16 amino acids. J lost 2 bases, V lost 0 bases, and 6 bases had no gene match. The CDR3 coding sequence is TGTGCCAGCAGCGTAGGGACAGGGAGTTTCAACTATGGCTACACCTTC. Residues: CASSVGTGSFNYGYTF. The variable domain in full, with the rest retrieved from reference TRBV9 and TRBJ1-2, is DSGVTQTPKHLITATGQRVTLRCSPRSGDLSVYWYQQSLDQGLQFLIQYYNGEERAKGNILERFSAQQFPDLHSELNLSSLELGDSALYFCASSVGTGSFNYGYTFGSGTRLTVV.

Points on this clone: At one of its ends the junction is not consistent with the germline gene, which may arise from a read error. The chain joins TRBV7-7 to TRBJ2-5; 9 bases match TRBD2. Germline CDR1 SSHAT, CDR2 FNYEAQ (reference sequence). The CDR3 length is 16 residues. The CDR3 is CASSLTVSGSGGTQYF. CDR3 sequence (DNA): TGTGCTAGCAGCCTTACTGTTAGCGGGAGCGGAGGGACCCAGTACTTC. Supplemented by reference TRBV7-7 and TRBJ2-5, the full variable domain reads GAGVSQSPRYKVTKRGQDVTLRCDPISSHATLYWYQQALGQGPEFLTYFNYEAQPDKSGLPSDRFSAERPEGSISTLTIQRTEQRDSAMYRCASSLTVSGSGGTQYFGPGTRLLVL.

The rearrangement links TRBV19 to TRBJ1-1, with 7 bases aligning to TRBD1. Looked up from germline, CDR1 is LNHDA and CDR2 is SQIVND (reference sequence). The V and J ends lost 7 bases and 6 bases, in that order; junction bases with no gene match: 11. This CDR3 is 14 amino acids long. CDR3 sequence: CASTPRQGLSEAFF. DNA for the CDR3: TGTGCCAGTACCCCCAGACAGGGCCTCTCTGAAGCTTTCTTT.

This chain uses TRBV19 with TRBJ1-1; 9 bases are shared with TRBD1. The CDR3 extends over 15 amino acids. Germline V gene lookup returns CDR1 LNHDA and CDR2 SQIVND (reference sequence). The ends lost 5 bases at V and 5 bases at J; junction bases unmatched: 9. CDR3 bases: TGTGCCAGTAGTGCATTACAGGGGGCGTGGACTGAAGCTTTCTTT. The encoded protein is CASSALQGAWTEAFF.

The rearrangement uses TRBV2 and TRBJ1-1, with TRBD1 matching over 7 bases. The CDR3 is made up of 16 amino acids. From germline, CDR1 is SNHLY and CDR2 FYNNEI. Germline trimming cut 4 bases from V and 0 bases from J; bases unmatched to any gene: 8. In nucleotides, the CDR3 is TGTGCCAGCAGTGTTTTAGGGGGCGACATGAACACTGAAGCTTTCTTT. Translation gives CASSVLGGDMNTEAFF.

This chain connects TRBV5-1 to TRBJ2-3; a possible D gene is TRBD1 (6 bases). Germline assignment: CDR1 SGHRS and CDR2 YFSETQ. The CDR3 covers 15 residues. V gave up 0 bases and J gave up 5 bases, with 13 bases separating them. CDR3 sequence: CASSLVQGSGDTQYF. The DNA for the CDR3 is TGCGCCAGCAGCTTGGTGCAGGGGTCGGGAGATACGCAGTATTTT.

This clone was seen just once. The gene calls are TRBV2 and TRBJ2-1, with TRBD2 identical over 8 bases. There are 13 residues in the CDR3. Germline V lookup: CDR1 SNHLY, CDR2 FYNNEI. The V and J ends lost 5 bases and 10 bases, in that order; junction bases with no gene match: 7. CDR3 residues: CASSPQGTREQFF. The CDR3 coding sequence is TGTGCCAGCAGTCCACAAGGGACTAGGGAGCAGTTCTTC.

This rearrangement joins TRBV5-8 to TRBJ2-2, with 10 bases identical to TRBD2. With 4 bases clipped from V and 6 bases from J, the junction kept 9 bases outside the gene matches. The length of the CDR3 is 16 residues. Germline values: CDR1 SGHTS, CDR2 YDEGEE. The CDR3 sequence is CASSKGLATNPGELFF. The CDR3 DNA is TGTGCCAGCAGCAAGGGACTAGCGACAAACCCCGGGGAGCTGTTTTTT. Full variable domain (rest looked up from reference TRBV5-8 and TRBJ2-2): EAGVTQSPTHLIKTRGQQATLRCSPISGHTSVYWYQQALGLGLQFLLWYDEGEERNRGNFPPRFSGRQFPNYSSELNVNALELEDSALYLCASSKGLATNPGELFFGEGSRLTVL.

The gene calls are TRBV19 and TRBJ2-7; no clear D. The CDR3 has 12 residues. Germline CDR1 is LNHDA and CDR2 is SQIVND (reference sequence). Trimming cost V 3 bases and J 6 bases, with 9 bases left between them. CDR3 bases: TGTGCCAGTAGTATCCCCCCCGGCGAGCAGTACTTC. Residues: CASSIPPGEQYF.

CDR3 bases: TGTGCCAGCACCCGTGGGGGGGCGGGAGAAAAACTGTTTTTT. Residues: CASTRGGAGEKLFF. The rearrangement links TRBV5-5 to TRBJ1-4; D is perhaps TRBD1 (6 bases). V shed 6 bases and J shed 8 bases, with 17 bases lying between them. Germline V gene data show CDR1 as SGHKS and CDR2 as YYEKEE (reference sequence). This CDR3 has 14 residues.

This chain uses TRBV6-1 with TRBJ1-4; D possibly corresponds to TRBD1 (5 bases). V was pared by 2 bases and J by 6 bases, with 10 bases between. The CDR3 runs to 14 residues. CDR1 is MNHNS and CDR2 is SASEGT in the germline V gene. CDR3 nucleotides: TGTGCCAGCAGTGAACAGGGTGTGTATGAAAAACTGTTTTTT. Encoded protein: CASSEQGVYEKLFF.

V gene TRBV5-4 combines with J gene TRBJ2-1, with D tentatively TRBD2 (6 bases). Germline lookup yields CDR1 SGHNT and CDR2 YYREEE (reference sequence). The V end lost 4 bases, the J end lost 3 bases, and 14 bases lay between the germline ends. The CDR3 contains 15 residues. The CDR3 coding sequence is TGTGCCAGCAGCCCCGGCCTAGCGAACTACAATGAGCAGTTCTTC. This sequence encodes CASSPGLANYNEQFF.

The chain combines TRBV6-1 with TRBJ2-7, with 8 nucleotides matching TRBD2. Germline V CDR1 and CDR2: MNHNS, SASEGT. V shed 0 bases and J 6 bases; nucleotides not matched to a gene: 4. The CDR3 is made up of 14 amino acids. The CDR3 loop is CASSEAAGAPEQYF. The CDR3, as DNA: TGTGCCAGCAGTGAAGCAGCGGGAGCCCCCGAGCAGTACTTC.

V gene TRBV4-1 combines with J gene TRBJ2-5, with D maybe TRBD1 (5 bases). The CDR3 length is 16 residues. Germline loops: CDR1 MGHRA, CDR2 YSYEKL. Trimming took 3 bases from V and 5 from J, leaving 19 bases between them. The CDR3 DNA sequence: TGCGCCAGCAGCCATCCTGGGCAGGGAAATAGCGAGACCCAGTACTTC. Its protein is CASSHPGQGNSETQYF.

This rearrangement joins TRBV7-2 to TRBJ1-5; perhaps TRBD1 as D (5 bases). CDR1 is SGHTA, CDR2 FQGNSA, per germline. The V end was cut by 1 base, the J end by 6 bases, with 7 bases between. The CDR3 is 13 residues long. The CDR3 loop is CASSLGGGQPQHF. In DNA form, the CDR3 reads TGTGCCAGCAGCTTAGGGGGGGGTCAGCCCCAGCATTTT. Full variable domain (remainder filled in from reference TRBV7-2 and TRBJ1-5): GAGVSQSPSNKVTEKGKDVELRCDPISGHTALYWYRQSLGQGLEFLIYFQGNSAPDKSGLPSDRFSAERTGGSVSTLTIQRTQQEDSAVYLCASSLGGGQPQHFGDGTRLSIL.

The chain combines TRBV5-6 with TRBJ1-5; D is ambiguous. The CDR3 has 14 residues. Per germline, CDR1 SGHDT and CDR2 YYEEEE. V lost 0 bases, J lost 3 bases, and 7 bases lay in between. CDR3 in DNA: TGTGCCAGCAGCTTGGGACACCTCAATCAGCCCCAGCATTTT. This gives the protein CASSLGHLNQPQHF.

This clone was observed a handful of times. Here the CDR3 DNA reads TGTGCCAGCACCCAGACAGGGAGGATTAAAGCTTTCTTT. Translated: CASTQTGRIKAFF. The rearrangement joins TRBV12-3 or TRBV12-4 to TRBJ1-1; 7 nucleotides agree with TRBD1. Trimming took 7 bases from V and 9 from J; bases not matched to a gene: 11. This CDR3 spans 13 amino acids.

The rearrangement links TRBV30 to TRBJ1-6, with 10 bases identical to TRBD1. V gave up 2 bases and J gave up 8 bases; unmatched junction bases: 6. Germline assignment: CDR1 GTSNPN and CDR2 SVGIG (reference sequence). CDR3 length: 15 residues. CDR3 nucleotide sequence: TGTGCCTGGAGTTTCACCGGGACAGGGGATTCACCCCTCCACTTT. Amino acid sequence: CAWSFTGTGDSPLHF.

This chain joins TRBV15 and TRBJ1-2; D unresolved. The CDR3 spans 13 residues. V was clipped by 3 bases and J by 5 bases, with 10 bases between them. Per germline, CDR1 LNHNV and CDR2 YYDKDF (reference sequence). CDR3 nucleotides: TGTGCCACCAGCAGGGACTCCTCGTATGGCTACACCTTC. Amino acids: CATSRDSSYGYTF.

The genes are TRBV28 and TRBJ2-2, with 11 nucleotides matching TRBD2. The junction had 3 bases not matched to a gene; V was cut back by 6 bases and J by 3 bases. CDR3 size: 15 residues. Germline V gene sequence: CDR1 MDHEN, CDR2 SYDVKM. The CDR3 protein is CASSSGLADTGELFF. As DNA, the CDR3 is TGTGCCAGCAGCTCGGGACTAGCGGACACCGGGGAGCTGTTTTTT. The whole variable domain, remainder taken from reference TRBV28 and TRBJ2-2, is DVKVTQSSRYLVKRTGEKVFLECVQDMDHENMFWYRQDPGLGLRLIYFSYDVKMKEKGDIPEGYSVSREKKERFSLILESASTNQTSMYLCASSSGLADTGELFFGEGSRLTVL.

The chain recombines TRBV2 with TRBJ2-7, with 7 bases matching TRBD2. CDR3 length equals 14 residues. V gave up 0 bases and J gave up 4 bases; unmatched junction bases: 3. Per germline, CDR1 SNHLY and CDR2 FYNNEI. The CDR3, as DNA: TGTGCCAGCAGTGAAGCGCGGGGGAAGTACGAGCAGTACTTC. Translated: CASSEARGKYEQYF. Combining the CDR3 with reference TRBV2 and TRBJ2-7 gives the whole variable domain EPEVTQTPSHQVTQMGQEVILRCVPISNHLYFYWYRQILGQKVEFLVSFYNNEISEKSEIFDDQFSVERPDGSNFTLKIRSTKLEDSAMYFCASSEARGKYEQYFGPGTRLTVT.